Listed here is a single T cell receptor (beta chain). These data come from a study of blood T cell repertoires in COVID-19. CDR3 length: 13 residues. CDR1 and CDR2 from the germline V gene are SEHNR and FQNEAQ (reference sequence). V was pared by 1 base and J by 6 bases, with 3 bases of the junction left unmatched. Original data processing: From reference gene primer amplification, estimates of nucleated cell counts were derived. Method: immunoSEQ multiplex PCR; TCRdb's copy keeps in-frame clones and lacks some. V and J calls and clone size follow that table, whereas D and trimming were derived from the DNA. Of about 11,000 clones in the sample, approximately 84% were seen once.

The sequence was collected from a man in his forties or fifties with active COVID-19. The source material was peripheral blood. The V and J genes are TRBV7-9 and TRBJ2-7; 7 bases match TRBD1. Here the CDR3 DNA reads TGTGCCAGCAGCTTAGGGTACAGGGGCGAGCAGTACTTC. The encoded protein is CASSLGYRGEQYF.